This T cell receptor delta chain was captured by sequencing in a study of γδ T cells in repeated Plasmodium falciparum infection. Gammadelta T cells were flow-sorted from PBMC into Vgamma9/Vdelta2+ and Vdelta2-negative populations for bulk analysis. Notes on the study in general: Vgamma9/Vdelta2+ T cells showed a stable polyclonal repertoire with shared TCRgamma sequences.

TCRdb re-processed the multiplex PCR reads using CATT. Counted here are some 100,000 delta-chain clones, approximately 1.5% occurring once; the ten biggest clones make up 7% to 9.5%. With regard to this clone: Its antigen is not known. This is likely an artifact of a read error, given a far larger clone one base away. The sample holds other DNA sequences that translate to the same CDR3.

Per germline, CDR1 GEAIGNYY and CDR2 EKD. The CDR3 sequence is 18 residues long. The J gene was not called, though the V gene is TRDV2; TRDD3 is taken as the D call from the table, unchecked against the DNA. Sequencing was done on a sample of gamma-delta T cells from blood. This TCR was sampled from a pool of human donors (malaria-infected and uninfected, not separated). The CDR3 nucleotides read TGTGCCTGTGACCTCTTAAATTCTCCTGGGGGATACGAAGATAAGCTCATCTTT. Translated, it gives CACDLLNSPGGYEDKLIF.